This TCR beta chain comes out of a study of CD8 T cells in Susac syndrome. CDR1 and CDR2 from the germline V gene are PRHDT and FYEKMQ (reference sequence). The CDR3 is 15 residues long. The V segment lost 5 bases and the J segment 2 bases; nucleotides outside the gene matches: 4. Reverse transcription used about 0.45 to 1 ug RNA and random hexamers. TCRdb called the immunoSEQ multiplex PCR reads again in MiXCR, with one record for every CDR3 protein. The sample holds some 160,000 distinct CDR3 sequences, 95% seen once. Sequencing was done on a sample of CD8+ T cells from PBMCs. This chain joins TRBV13 and TRBJ2-4, with 9 nucleotides matching TRBD1. The receptor was isolated from a human donor with multiple sclerosis. The CDR3 loop reads CASSPDRGTKNIQYF. The CDR3 DNA reads as TGTGCCAGCAGCCCCGACAGGGGGACCAAAAACATTCAGTACTTC.